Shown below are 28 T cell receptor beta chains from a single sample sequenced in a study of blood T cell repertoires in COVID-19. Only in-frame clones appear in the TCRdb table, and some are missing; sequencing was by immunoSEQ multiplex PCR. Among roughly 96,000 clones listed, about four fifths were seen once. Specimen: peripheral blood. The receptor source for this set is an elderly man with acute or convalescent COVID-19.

The CDR3 nucleotides are TGTGCCTGGAGGGGACTGGGCGTTAACTATGGCTACACCTTC. Translated, it gives CAWRGLGVNYGYTF. The chain employs TRBV30 and TRBJ1-2; weak D call: TRBD1 (5 bases). Trimming took off 3 bases at V and 1 base at J, with 12 bases between the two ends. The CDR3 has 14 residues. Germline CDR1 reads GTSNPN; CDR2 reads SVGIG (reference sequence).

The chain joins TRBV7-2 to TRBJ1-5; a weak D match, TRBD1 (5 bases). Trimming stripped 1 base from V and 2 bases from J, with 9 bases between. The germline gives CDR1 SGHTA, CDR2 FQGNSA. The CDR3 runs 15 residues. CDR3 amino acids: CASSLDGGGNQPQHF. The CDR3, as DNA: TGTGCCAGCAGCTTAGACGGGGGAGGCAATCAGCCCCAGCATTTT. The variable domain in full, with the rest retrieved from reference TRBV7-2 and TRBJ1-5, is GAGVSQSPSNKVTEKGKDVELRCDPISGHTALYWYRQSLGQGLEFLIYFQGNSAPDKSGLPSDRFSAERTGGSVSTLTIQRTQQEDSAVYLCASSLDGGGNQPQHFGDGTRLSIL.

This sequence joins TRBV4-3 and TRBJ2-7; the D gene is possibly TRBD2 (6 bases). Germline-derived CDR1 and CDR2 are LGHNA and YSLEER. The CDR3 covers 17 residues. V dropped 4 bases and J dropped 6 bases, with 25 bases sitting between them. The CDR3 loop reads CASSLQSLAAGGLEQYF. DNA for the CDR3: TGCGCCAGCAGCCTTCAATCCTTAGCGGCTGGAGGTCTCGAGCAGTACTTC.

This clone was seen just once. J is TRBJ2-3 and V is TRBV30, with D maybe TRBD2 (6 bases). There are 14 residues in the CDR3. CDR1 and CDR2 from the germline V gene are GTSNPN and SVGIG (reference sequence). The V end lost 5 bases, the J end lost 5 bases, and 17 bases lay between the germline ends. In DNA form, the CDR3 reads TGTGCCTGGCGGTTCGGGGGTGATGGAGATACGCAGTATTTT. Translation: CAWRFGGDGDTQYF.

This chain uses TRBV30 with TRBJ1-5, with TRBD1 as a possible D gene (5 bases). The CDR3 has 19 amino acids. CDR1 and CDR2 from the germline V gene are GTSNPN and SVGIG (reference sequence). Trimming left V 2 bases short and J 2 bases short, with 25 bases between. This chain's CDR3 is CAWSFPRGGGFSGNQPQHF. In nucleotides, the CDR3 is TGTGCCTGGAGTTTCCCTCGGGGGGGTGGGTTTAGTGGCAATCAGCCCCAGCATTTT.

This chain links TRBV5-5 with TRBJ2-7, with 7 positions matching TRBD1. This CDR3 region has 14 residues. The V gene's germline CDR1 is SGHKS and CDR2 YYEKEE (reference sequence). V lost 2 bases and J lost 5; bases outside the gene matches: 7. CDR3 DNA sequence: TGTGCCAGCAGCTTACAGACAGGGCTACACGAGCAGTACTTC. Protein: CASSLQTGLHEQYF.

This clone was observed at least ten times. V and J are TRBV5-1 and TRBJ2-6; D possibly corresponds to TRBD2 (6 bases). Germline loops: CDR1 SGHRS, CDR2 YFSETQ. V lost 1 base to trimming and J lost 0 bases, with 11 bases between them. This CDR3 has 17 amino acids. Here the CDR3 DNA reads TGCGCCAGCAGCTTGCGGTCGGGAGACTCTGGGGCCAACGTCCTGACTTTC. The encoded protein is CASSLRSGDSGANVLTF. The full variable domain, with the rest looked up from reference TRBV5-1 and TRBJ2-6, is KAGVTQTPRYLIKTRGQQVTLSCSPISGHRSVSWYQQTPGQGLQFLFEYFSETQRNKGNFPGRFSGRQFSNSRSEMNVSTLELGDSALYLCASSLRSGDSGANVLTFGAGSRLTVL.

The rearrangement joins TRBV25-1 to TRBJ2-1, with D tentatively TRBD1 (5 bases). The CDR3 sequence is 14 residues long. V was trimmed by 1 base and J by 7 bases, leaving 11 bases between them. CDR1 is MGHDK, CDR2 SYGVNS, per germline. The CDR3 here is CASSEWKGANEQFF. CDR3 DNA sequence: TGTGCCAGCAGTGAATGGAAAGGGGCGAATGAGCAGTTCTTC.

CDR3 amino acids: CASSVGPSQGVREKLFF. CDR3 in DNA: TGTGCCAGCAGCGTAGGACCCTCACAGGGGGTTAGGGAAAAACTGTTTTTT. This sequence joins TRBV9 and TRBJ1-4; 8 bases agree with TRBD1. Looked up from germline, CDR1 is SGDLS and CDR2 is YYNGEE. J lost 8 bases, V lost 0 bases, and 12 bases had no gene match. The length of the CDR3 is 17 residues.

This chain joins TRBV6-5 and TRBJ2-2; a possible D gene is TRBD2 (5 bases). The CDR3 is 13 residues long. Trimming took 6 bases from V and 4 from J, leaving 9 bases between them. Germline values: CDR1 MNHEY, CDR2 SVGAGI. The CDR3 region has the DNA TGTGCCAGCAGGGAGGTAGGCACCGGGGAGCTGTTTTTT. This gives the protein CASREVGTGELFF.

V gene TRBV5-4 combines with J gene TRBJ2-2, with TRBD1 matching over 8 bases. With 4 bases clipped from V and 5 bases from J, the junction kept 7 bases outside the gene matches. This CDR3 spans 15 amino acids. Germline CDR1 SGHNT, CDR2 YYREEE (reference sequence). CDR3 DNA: TGTGCCAGCAGCGACAGGGGCCCTTCTACCGGGGAGCTGTTTTTT. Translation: CASSDRGPSTGELFF.

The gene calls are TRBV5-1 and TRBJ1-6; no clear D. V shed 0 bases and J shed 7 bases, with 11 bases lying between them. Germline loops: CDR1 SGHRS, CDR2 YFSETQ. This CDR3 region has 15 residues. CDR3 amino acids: CASSLVPGLNSPLHF. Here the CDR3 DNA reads TGCGCCAGCAGCTTGGTTCCAGGTTTGAATTCACCCCTCCACTTT.

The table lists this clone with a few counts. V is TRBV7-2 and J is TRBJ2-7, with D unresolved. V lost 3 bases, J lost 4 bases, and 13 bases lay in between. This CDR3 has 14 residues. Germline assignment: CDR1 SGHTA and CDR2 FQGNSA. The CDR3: CASSFPAGTYEQYF. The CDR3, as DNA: TGTGCCAGCAGCTTCCCCGCAGGAACATACGAGCAGTACTTC.

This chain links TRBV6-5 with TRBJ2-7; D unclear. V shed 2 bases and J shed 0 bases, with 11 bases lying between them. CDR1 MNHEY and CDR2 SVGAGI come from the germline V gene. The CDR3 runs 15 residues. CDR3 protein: CASSYTLAGSYEQYF. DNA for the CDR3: TGTGCCAGCAGTTACACCCTGGCTGGCTCCTACGAGCAGTACTTC.

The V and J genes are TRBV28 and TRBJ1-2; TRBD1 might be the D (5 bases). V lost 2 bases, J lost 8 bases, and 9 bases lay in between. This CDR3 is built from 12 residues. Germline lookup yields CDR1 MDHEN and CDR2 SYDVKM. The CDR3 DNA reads TGTGCCAGCAGTTTAAACAGGCGGGGCTACACCTTC. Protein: CASSLNRRGYTF.

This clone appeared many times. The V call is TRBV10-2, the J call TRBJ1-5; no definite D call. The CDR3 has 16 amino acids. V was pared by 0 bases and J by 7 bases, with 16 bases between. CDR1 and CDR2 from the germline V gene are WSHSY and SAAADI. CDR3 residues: CASSESSGSPGQPQHF. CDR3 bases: TGCGCCAGCAGTGAGTCGTCTGGGTCACCGGGGCAGCCCCAGCATTTT.

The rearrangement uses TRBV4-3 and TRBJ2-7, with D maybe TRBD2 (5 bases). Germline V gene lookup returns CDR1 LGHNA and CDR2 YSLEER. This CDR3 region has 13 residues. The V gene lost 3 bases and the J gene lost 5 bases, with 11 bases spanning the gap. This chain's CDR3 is CASSQDRGDEQYF. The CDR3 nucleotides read TGCGCCAGCAGCCAGGATCGGGGTGACGAGCAGTACTTC.

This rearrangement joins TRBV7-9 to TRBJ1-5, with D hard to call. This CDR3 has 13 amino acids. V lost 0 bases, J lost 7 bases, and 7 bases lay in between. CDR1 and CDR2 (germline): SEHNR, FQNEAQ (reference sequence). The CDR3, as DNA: TGTGCCAGCAGCTTAGCCGGGAAACAGCCCCAGCATTTT. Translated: CASSLAGKQPQHF.

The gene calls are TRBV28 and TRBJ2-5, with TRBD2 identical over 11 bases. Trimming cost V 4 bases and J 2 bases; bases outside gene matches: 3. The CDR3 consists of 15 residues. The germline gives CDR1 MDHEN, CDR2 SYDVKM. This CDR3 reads CASSYPSGGQETQYF. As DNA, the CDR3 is TGTGCCAGCAGTTATCCTAGCGGGGGGCAAGAGACCCAGTACTTC.

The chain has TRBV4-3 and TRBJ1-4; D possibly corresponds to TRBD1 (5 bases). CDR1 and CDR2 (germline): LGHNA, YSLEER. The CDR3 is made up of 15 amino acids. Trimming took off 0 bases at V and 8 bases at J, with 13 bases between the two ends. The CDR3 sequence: CASSQDRVTTEKLFF. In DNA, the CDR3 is TGCGCCAGCAGCCAAGACAGGGTCACGACAGAAAAACTGTTTTTT.

CDR3 region: CASSGIATPYNEQFF. CDR3 nucleotide sequence: TGTGCCAGCAGCGGTATAGCCACTCCCTACAATGAGCAGTTCTTC. The chain has TRBV7-9 and TRBJ2-1, with unresolved D. Germline V CDR1 and CDR2: SEHNR, FQNEAQ (reference sequence). The CDR3 has 15 amino acids. The V gene lost 5 bases and the J gene lost 2 bases, with 13 bases spanning the gap.

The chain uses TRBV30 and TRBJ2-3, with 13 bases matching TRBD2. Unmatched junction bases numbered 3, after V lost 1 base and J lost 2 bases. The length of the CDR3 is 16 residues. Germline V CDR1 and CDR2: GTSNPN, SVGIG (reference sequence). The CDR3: CAWSAGTSGVTDTQYF. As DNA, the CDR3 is TGTGCCTGGAGTGCTGGGACTAGCGGGGTCACAGATACGCAGTATTTT.

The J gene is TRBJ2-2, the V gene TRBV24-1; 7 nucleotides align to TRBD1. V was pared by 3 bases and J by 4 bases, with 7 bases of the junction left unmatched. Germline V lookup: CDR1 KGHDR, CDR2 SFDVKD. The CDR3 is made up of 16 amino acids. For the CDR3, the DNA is TGTGCCACCAGTGATAACAACAGGGGCGTCACCGGGGAGCTGTTTTTT. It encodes CATSDNNRGVTGELFF.

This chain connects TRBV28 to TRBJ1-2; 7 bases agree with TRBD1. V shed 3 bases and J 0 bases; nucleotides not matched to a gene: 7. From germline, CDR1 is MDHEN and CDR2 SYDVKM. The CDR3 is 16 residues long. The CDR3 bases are TGTGCCAGCAGTTTGTGGGACAGTTTCTCTAACTATGGCTACACCTTC. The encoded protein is CASSLWDSFSNYGYTF.

CDR3 sequence reads: CASSTGQTFKPQHF. CDR3 sequence (DNA): TGTGCCAGTAGTACCGGACAGACTTTCAAGCCCCAGCATTTT. V and J are TRBV19 and TRBJ1-5, with D perhaps TRBD1 (6 bases). Per the germline V gene, CDR1 is LNHDA and CDR2 is SQIVND (reference sequence). The CDR3 is 14 residues long. V was pared by 4 bases and J by 8 bases, with 15 bases between. The full variable domain, completed using reference TRBV19 and TRBJ1-5, is DGGITQSPKYLFRKEGQNVTLSCEQNLNHDAMYWYRQDPGQGLRLIYYSQIVNDFQKGDIAEGYSVSREKKESFPLTVTSAQKNPTAFYLCASSTGQTFKPQHFGDGTRLSIL.

For the CDR3, the DNA is TGCGCCAGCAAGACTAGCGGAGGGGAGACCCAGTACTTC. Translated: CASKTSGGETQYF. The chain joins TRBV5-1 to TRBJ2-5, with TRBD2 matching 9 bases. This CDR3 region has 13 residues. V lost 6 bases to trimming and J lost 5 bases; unmatched junction nucleotides: 5. Per the germline V gene, CDR1 is SGHRS and CDR2 is YFSETQ.

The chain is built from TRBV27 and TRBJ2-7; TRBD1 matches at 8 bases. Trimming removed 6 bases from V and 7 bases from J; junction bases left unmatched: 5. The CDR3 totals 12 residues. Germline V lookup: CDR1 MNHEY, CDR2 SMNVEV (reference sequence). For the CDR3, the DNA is TGTGCCAGCAGACAGGGGGTTCGGGAGCAGTACTTC. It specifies CASRQGVREQYF.

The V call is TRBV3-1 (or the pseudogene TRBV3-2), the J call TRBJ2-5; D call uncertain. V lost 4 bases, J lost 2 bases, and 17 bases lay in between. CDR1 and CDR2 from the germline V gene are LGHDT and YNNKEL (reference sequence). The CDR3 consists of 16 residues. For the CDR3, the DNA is TGTGCCAGCAGCCCCCTTCCGACAAGAATACAAGAGACCCAGTACTTC. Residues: CASSPLPTRIQETQYF.